This T cell receptor beta chain appears in the sequencing data of a study of blood T cell repertoires in COVID-19. Authors' analysis steps: By means of reference gene primer amplification, nucleated cell counts were estimated. Produced via immunoSEQ multiplex PCR; TCRdb's table is partial and in-frame only. Clone size and the V and J calls come from that table; the DNA yielded D and trimming. The table lists 200,000 to 250,000 clones, approximately 80% of them singletons. The germline gives CDR1 SQVTM, CDR2 ANQGSEA. V shed 6 bases, J shed 7 bases, and the junction held 15 bases outside the gene matches. The CDR3 loop spans 15 amino acids.

Specimen: peripheral blood. The clonotype comes from a man younger than 45 with active or convalescent COVID-19. The chain employs TRBV29-1 and TRBJ1-1, with 9 bases fitting TRBD1. CDR3 loop: CSVARLQGAKDEAFF. The CDR3 nucleotides read TGCAGCGTGGCCCGATTACAGGGGGCGAAGGATGAAGCTTTCTTT.